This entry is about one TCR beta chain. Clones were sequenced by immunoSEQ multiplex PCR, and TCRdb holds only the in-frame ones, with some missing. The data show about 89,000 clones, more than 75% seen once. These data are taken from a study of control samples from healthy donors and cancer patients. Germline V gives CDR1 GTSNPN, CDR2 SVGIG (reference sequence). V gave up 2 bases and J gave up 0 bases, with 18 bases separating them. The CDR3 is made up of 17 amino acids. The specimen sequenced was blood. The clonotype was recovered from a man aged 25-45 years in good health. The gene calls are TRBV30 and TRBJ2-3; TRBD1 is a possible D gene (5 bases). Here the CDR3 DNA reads TGTGCCTGGAGTCCTATCCCATCGACAGCTAGCACAGATACGCAGTATTTT. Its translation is CAWSPIPSTASTDTQYF.